This T cell receptor beta chain was sequenced during a study of blood T cell repertoires in COVID-19 (TCRdb year 2020). As for the study more broadly: The collaborator samples originated in the United States, Italy and Spain and spanned the acute and convalescent phases of COVID-19. Where available, HLA class I and class II types were taken from metadata supplied by the sample provider and were not determined by assay-based typing. A de-identified subject ID, COVID-19 status, age in years and sex were almost always included in the sample metadata. The dataset comprised deeply sampled blood TCRbeta repertoires from subjects exposed to, actively infected with, or recovered from COVID-19. The prospective study material was composed of cDNA or gDNA derived from T cells, B-cell-depleted T cells, or PBMCs. The repertoires were released in a freely available public database intended as a resource for research on the immune response to SARS-CoV-2. The samples were drawn from two sources: the first 160 participants of the ongoing ImmuneRACE study, and 1,254 subjects contributed by 6 global collaborators. Here is what the overall study found, with its caveats: Clinical and demographic metadata were provided uncurated, with the amount varying by source and participant.

According to the germline V gene, CDR1 reads KGHDR and CDR2 reads SFDVKD. From the cysteine up to the phenylalanine, the CDR3 has a length of 14 residues. Only the CDR3 DNA stays, 42 bases, in frame from base 1. Trimmed from V: 4 bases; trimmed from J: 5 bases; junction bases lacking a gene match: 4. Whole blood was collected in K2EDTA tubes by collaborating institutions according to the institutions' own protocols. For TCRbeta analysis, collaborators shipped samples in one of three forms: frozen whole blood, isolated PBMCs, or DNA extracted from either of those sample types. Concerning this clone itself: Its recognized antigen is unknown. Base quality data are lacking; no much larger clone is found one base away.

The immunoSEQ Assay, a bias-controlled multiplex PCR, was used to amplify TCRbeta CDR3 regions from genomic DNA. In the authors' own workflow: The number of nucleated cells in each sample was estimated from the amplification of reference gene primers within the assay. To quantify the absolute abundance of each unique TCRbeta CDR3 rearrangement, sequence reads were collapsed and filtered. Productive Simpson clonality was computed per sample as the square root of Simpson's diversity index over productive rearrangements. What TCRdb holds here is the immuneACCESS table cut down to in-frame rearrangements. Part of the clones is not present; checked against another copy, under half of the missing clones reflect an unresolved V gene, and the others are unexplained. The V and J calls and clone size were taken over from that table, and D and trimming were inferred from the DNA. Recorded for this sample are more than 80,000 clones; 70% to 90% of them occurred a single time. About 1.7% of the sample rests with the top ten.

The sequencing input was peripheral blood. This TCR was recovered from an elderly man with acute or convalescent COVID-19. This chain is built from TRBV24-1 and TRBJ1-5, with TRBD1 identical over 7 junction bases. The bases are TGTGCCACCAGTGAACCCGACAGGGATCAGCCCCAGCATTTT. It codes for CATSEPDRDQPQHF.